This TCR beta chain was sequenced for a study of blood T cell repertoires in COVID-19. The overall study: Collection of acute and convalescent COVID-19 samples took place in the United States, Italy and Spain.

Sequencing was performed with immunoSEQ multiplex PCR; in TCRdb, only in-frame clones are kept and a portion is missing. Counted here are some 160,000 clones, about four fifths occurring once; the ten biggest clones make up roughly 3.4%. Participants were placed into cohorts based on the clinical history they reported. CDR1 and CDR2 from the germline V gene are MNHEY and SMNVEV (reference sequence). Trimming pared 5 bases from V and 3 bases from J, leaving 14 bases between. CDR3 size: 15 residues. V usage is TRBV27 and J usage is TRBJ1-3; D not resolved. This clonotype was sampled from a woman aged 55 to 70 who had recovered from COVID-19. What was sequenced was PBMCs or T cells enriched from blood (not recorded which). The CDR3 nucleotides read TGTGCCAGCAGTCCTGACGGGTTGGGTGGAAACACCATATATTTT. This translates into CASSPDGLGGNTIYF.